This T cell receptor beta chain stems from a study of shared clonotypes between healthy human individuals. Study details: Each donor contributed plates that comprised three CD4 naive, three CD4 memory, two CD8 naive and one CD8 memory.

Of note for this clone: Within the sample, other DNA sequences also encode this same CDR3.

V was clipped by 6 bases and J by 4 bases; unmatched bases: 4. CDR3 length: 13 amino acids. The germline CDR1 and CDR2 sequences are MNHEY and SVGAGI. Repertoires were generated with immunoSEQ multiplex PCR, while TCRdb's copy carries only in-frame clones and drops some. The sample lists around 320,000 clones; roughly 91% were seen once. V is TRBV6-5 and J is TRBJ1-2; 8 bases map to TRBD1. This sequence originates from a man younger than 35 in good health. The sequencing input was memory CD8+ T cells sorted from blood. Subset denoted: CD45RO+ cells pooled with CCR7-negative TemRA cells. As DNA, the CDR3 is TGTGCCAGCAGACCTACAGGGGGCTATGGCTACACCTTC. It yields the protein CASRPTGGYGYTF.